This TCR beta chain was recorded in a study of shared clonotypes between healthy human individuals. Concerning this clone itself: The antigen remains unidentified.

Study-wide results and limits: The study drew on few donors, limiting represented genetic and exposure-history diversity.

Produced via immunoSEQ multiplex PCR; TCRdb's table is partial and in-frame only. The sample shows about 480,000 clones, roughly 85% of them seen only once. Sequenced: PBMCs. This clonotype was obtained from a woman aged 40 to 55 in good health. Some clones in this sample may be carry-over from other donors' samples.

The CDR3 protein is CSVVRWGNTEAFF. CDR3 DNA sequence: TGCAGCGTTGTCCGGTGGGGGAACACTGAAGCTTTCTTT. This chain links TRBV29-1 with TRBJ1-1; D gene ambiguous. Trimming removed 4 bases from V and 1 base from J, with 10 bases in between. This CDR3 region has 13 residues. Germline lookup yields CDR1 SQVTM and CDR2 ANQGSEA.